Below are 24 T cell receptor beta chains sequenced from a single sample in a study of Graves' ophthalmopathy and Graves' hyperthyroidism. The authors amplified TCR beta CDR3 regions from RNA transcripts. First-round RT-PCR employed HTBI primers, with a second-round multiplex PCR after it. TCRdb analysed the multiplex PCR reads with MiXCR anew, one entry per CDR3 protein. The profile shows approximately 210,000 distinct CDR3 sequences, over 25% of them singletons. Sequencing was carried out using peripheral blood. The receptors derive from a man aged 50-60 years with Graves' ophthalmopathy.

The chain has TRBV28 and TRBJ2-7; D may be TRBD1 (5 bases). This CDR3 has 13 residues. In germline, CDR1 is MDHEN, CDR2 SYDVKM. Deletions cut 6 bases from V and 5 bases from J, with 14 bases between. The chain's CDR3 is CASRRTRRNEQYF. DNA for the CDR3: TGTGCCAGCAGGCGGACAAGAAGGAACGAGCAGTACTTC.

This clonotype was recorded many times. The V gene is TRBV6-4, the J gene TRBJ2-2, with 12 bases lining up with TRBD2. V was clipped by 6 bases and J by 5 bases; unmatched bases: 16. This CDR3 spans 19 amino acids. Per germline, CDR1 MRHNA and CDR2 SNTAGT. CDR3 sequence: CASRAPAKRLAGVTGELFF. In DNA form, the CDR3 reads TGTGCCAGCAGGGCCCCCGCTAAGCGACTAGCGGGAGTTACCGGGGAGCTGTTTTTT.

This clonotype was recorded many times. The chain carries TRBV7-6 and TRBJ2-5; 8 positions agree with TRBD2. V lost 9 bases and J lost 3; bases outside the gene matches: 3. There are 12 residues in the CDR3. CDR1 is SGHVS and CDR2 is FNYEAQ in the germline V gene. The CDR3 DNA sequence: TGTGCCAGTAAGGGACTAGAAGAGACCCAGTACTTC. Amino acids: CASKGLEETQYF.

The rearrangement uses TRBV12-3 or TRBV12-4 and TRBJ1-1; no firm D call. The CDR3 totals 17 residues. Trimming stripped 0 bases from V and 1 base from J, with 15 bases between. DNA of the CDR3: TGTGCCAGCAGTTTAGCGCCCCAGACCGGTGGGAACACTGAAGCTTTCTTT. This encodes CASSLAPQTGGNTEAFF.

This clonotype occurred many times. The chain carries TRBV29-1 and TRBJ2-7; TRBD2 might be the D (5 bases). The CDR3 totals 12 residues. The V gene lost 1 base and the J gene lost 4 bases, with 8 bases spanning the gap. Germline CDR1 SQVTM, CDR2 ANQGSEA. The CDR3 loop is CSVEGLAYEQYF. The DNA of the CDR3 is TGCAGCGTTGAAGGGCTAGCTTACGAGCAGTACTTC.

This clonotype has at least ten counts. The genes are TRBV15 and TRBJ2-6, with 8 bases that match TRBD2. This CDR3 has 16 residues. With 0 bases clipped from V and 2 bases from J, the junction kept 0 bases outside the gene matches. Germline V gene lookup returns CDR1 LNHNV and CDR2 YYDKDF (reference sequence). CDR3 amino acids: CATSRDSGAGANVLTF. For the CDR3, the DNA is TGTGCCACCAGCAGAGATAGCGGGGCTGGGGCCAACGTCCTGACTTTC.

Many counts were recorded for this clonotype. The CDR3 loop is CASSLIQGGEYF. CDR3 in DNA: TGTGCCAGCAGCTTGATCCAGGGAGGGGAGTACTTC. The rearrangement joins TRBV11-2 to TRBJ2-5; TRBD2 matches at 7 bases. CDR1 and CDR2 (germline): SGHAT, FQNNGV. The CDR3 extends over 12 amino acids. With 3 bases clipped from V and 12 bases from J, the junction kept 7 bases outside the gene matches.

V usage is TRBV6-2 or TRBV6-3 and J usage is TRBJ1-1; D is uncertain. With 4 bases removed from V and 0 bases from J, the gap between germline ends came to 9 bases. CDR1 and CDR2 from the germline V gene are MNHEY and SVGEGT. The CDR3 length is 14 residues. CDR3 coding DNA: TGTGCCAGCAGTTCTCCCGCTATGAACACTGAAGCTTTCTTT. It codes for CASSSPAMNTEAFF.

There are many counts of this clonotype. This sequence joins TRBV29-1 and TRBJ2-2; possibly TRBD1 or TRBD2 for D (6 bases each). Germline lookup yields CDR1 SQVTM and CDR2 ANQGSEA. The length of the CDR3 is 12 residues. V lost 4 bases and J lost 7, with 10 bases in between. The CDR3 reads CSVGGANGELFF. CDR3 in DNA: TGCAGCGTTGGGGGGGCCAACGGGGAGCTGTTTTTT.

V gene TRBV24-1 combines with J gene TRBJ2-3, with TRBD1 matching over 8 bases. Germline V gene sequence: CDR1 KGHDR, CDR2 SFDVKD. V was pared by 4 bases and J by 4 bases, with 6 bases of the junction left unmatched. The CDR3 is 15 residues long. The CDR3 protein is CATSDRTGYADTQYF. Here the CDR3 DNA reads TGTGCCACCAGTGACAGGACAGGGTACGCAGATACGCAGTATTTT.

This clonotype came up many times. This rearrangement joins TRBV4-2 to TRBJ2-7; TRBD1 might be the D (7 bases). Germline V CDR1 and CDR2: LGHNA, YNFKEQ. Trimming took 7 bases from V and 2 from J, leaving 21 bases between them. CDR3 length: 16 amino acids. In DNA form, the CDR3 reads TGTGCCAGCAACCCCCAGGCCGGAGGGGGCCCCTACGAGCAGTACTTC. Its protein product is CASNPQAGGGPYEQYF.

This clonotype was seen a few times. CDR3 bases: TGTGCCAGCAGTTTTTATTTGACAGGGGGAGACTCTGGAAACACCATATATTTT. This encodes CASSFYLTGGDSGNTIYF. The chain combines TRBV28 with TRBJ1-3; 9 nucleotides line up with TRBD1. The CDR3 contains 18 residues. Germline V lookup: CDR1 MDHEN, CDR2 SYDVKM. V lost 3 bases to trimming and J lost 0 bases; unmatched junction nucleotides: 9.

This clonotype has more than one count but fewer than ten. The V and J genes are TRBV7-2 and TRBJ1-1; 8 bases match TRBD1. The CDR3 contains 15 residues. Unmatched junction bases numbered 11, after V lost 5 bases and J lost 6 bases. Germline values: CDR1 SGHTA, CDR2 FQGNSA. The chain's CDR3 is CASSADRVRGAEAFF. The CDR3 DNA follows: TGTGCCAGCAGCGCGGACAGGGTACGTGGGGCTGAAGCTTTCTTT.

The chain combines TRBV3-1 with TRBJ1-1, with D uncertain. Between the trimmed V and J ends, which lost 1 base and 6 bases, there was a span of 12 bases. The V gene's germline CDR1 is LGHDT and CDR2 YNNKEL (reference sequence). The CDR3 length is 14 residues. This CDR3 reads CASSQVGWGAEAFF. In nucleotides, the CDR3 is TGTGCCAGCAGCCAAGTGGGGTGGGGAGCTGAAGCTTTCTTT.

This clonotype showed up many times. The V gene is TRBV12-3 or TRBV12-4, the J gene TRBJ2-4; TRBD1 aligns across 8 bases. The V segment lost 5 bases and the J segment 1 base; nucleotides outside the gene matches: 4. CDR3 length: 15 amino acids. The CDR3 sequence is CASSKTGGAKNIQYF. CDR3 sequence (DNA): TGTGCCAGCAGTAAAACAGGGGGGGCCAAAAACATTCAGTACTTC.

The CDR3 loop reads CASSEEVAFQETQYF. CDR3 bases: TGTGCCAGCAGTGAAGAGGTAGCCTTTCAAGAGACCCAGTACTTC. The gene calls are TRBV2 and TRBJ2-5; no clear D gene. CDR3 length: 15 amino acids. Germline V CDR1 and CDR2: SNHLY, FYNNEI. Trimming cost V 1 base and J 2 bases, with 11 bases left between them. The full variable domain, in which reference TRBV2 and TRBJ2-5 provide the parts outside the CDR3, is EPEVTQTPSHQVTQMGQEVILRCVPISNHLYFYWYRQILGQKVEFLVSFYNNEISEKSEIFDDQFSVERPDGSNFTLKIRSTKLEDSAMYFCASSEEVAFQETQYFGPGTRLLVL.

This clonotype was observed at least ten times. The rearrangement joins TRBV20-1 to TRBJ2-7; no clear D gene. Germline lookup yields CDR1 DFQATT and CDR2 SNEGSKA (reference sequence). This CDR3 contains 12 residues. V dropped 5 bases and J dropped 6 bases, with 14 bases sitting between them. The CDR3 DNA is TGCAGTGCTTCCCTTGGAATGGCCGAGCAGTACTTC. Translation: CSASLGMAEQYF.

The gene calls are TRBV7-6 and TRBJ2-7; 7 positions match TRBD2. V lost 5 bases and J lost 6; bases outside the gene matches: 19. Germline values: CDR1 SGHVS, CDR2 FNYEAQ. CDR3 length equals 17 residues. This CDR3 is CASSITPGPAGTTEQYF. CDR3 in DNA: TGTGCCAGCAGCATAACACCCGGGCCGGCCGGGACTACCGAGCAGTACTTC.

This chain links TRBV7-2 with TRBJ1-1; no firm D call. The CDR3 contains 14 residues. The germline V gene has CDR1 SGHTA and CDR2 FQGNSA. Trimming left V 0 bases short and J 1 base short, with 6 bases between. The CDR3 region is CASSLAPRNTEAFF. The CDR3 DNA follows: TGTGCCAGCAGCTTAGCGCCGAGGAACACTGAAGCTTTCTTT. The full variable domain, completed using reference TRBV7-2 and TRBJ1-1, is GAGVSQSPSNKVTEKGKDVELRCDPISGHTALYWYRQSLGQGLEFLIYFQGNSAPDKSGLPSDRFSAERTGGSVSTLTIQRTQQEDSAVYLCASSLAPRNTEAFFGQGTRLTVV.

This clonotype was seen repeatedly, ten times or more. This CDR3 reads CASSRTAIPYEQYF. As DNA, the CDR3 is TGTGCCAGCAGTCGGACGGCAATTCCCTACGAGCAGTACTTC. The chain couples TRBV28 to TRBJ2-7; D remains ambiguous. V dropped 5 bases and J dropped 2 bases, with 13 bases sitting between them. The CDR3 contains 14 residues. Germline lookup yields CDR1 MDHEN and CDR2 SYDVKM. The full variable domain, in which reference TRBV28 and TRBJ2-7 provide the parts outside the CDR3, is DVKVTQSSRYLVKRTGEKVFLECVQDMDHENMFWYRQDPGLGLRLIYFSYDVKMKEKGDIPEGYSVSREKKERFSLILESASTNQTSMYLCASSRTAIPYEQYFGPGTRLTVT.

This clonotype has a count of ten or more. V usage is TRBV12-3 or TRBV12-4 and J usage is TRBJ2-7; D unclear. CDR3 size: 12 residues. V dropped 7 bases and J dropped 4 bases, with 11 bases sitting between them. Here the CDR3 reads CASTKKGYEQYF. The DNA of the CDR3 is TGTGCCAGCACTAAAAAAGGGTACGAGCAGTACTTC.

This clonotype was picked up many times. The CDR3 loop reads CASSIVLAGEQYF. The CDR3 bases are TGTGCCAGTAGTATAGTTCTAGCCGGCGAGCAGTACTTC. V usage is TRBV19 and J usage is TRBJ2-7, with a tentative D call TRBD2 (5 bases). The germline V gene encodes CDR1 LNHDA and CDR2 SQIVND (reference sequence). There are 13 residues in the CDR3. With 1 base removed from V and 6 bases from J, the gap between germline ends came to 10 bases.

This clonotype was detected many times. The V gene is TRBV20-1, the J gene TRBJ2-4, with a tentative D call TRBD2 (5 bases). Trimming left V 6 bases short and J 2 bases short, with 17 bases between. CDR1 DFQATT and CDR2 SNEGSKA come from the germline V gene (reference sequence). The CDR3 contains 15 residues. The CDR3 spells CSAPAGGLSKNIQYF. DNA of the CDR3: TGCAGTGCGCCTGCTGGAGGATTATCCAAAAACATTCAGTACTTC.

This chain joins TRBV6-1 and TRBJ2-7; weak D call: TRBD2 (5 bases). Germline-derived CDR1 and CDR2 are MNHNS and SASEGT. Trimming pared 6 bases from V and 0 bases from J, leaving 12 bases between. The CDR3 sequence is 14 residues long. Here the CDR3 reads CASRRSESSYEQYF. In DNA, the CDR3 is TGTGCCAGCAGACGTAGCGAGAGCTCCTACGAGCAGTACTTC.